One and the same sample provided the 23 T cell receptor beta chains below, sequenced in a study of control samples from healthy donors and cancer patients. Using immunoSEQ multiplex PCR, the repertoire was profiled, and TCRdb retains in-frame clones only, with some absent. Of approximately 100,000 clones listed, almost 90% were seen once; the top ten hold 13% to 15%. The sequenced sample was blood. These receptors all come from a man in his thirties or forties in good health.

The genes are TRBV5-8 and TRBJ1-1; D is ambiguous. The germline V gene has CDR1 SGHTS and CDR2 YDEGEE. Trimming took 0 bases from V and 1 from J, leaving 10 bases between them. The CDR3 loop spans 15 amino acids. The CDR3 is CASSLALTPNTEAFF. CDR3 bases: TGTGCCAGCAGCTTGGCTCTGACGCCGAACACTGAAGCTTTCTTT.

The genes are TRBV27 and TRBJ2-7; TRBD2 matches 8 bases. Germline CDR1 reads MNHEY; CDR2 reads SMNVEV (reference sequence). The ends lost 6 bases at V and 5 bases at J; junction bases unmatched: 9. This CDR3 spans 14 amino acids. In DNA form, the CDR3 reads TGTGCCAGCAGCCCCATCGGGGGGGCCCACGAGCAGTACTTC. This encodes CASSPIGGAHEQYF.

The DNA for the CDR3 is TGTGCCAGCAGCTTAGATGGCCGTACGAATGAGCAGTTCTTC. Amino acid sequence: CASSLDGRTNEQFF. The J gene is TRBJ2-1, the V gene TRBV7-2; D remains unclear. Trimming took 1 base from V and 7 from J, leaving 11 bases between them. There are 14 residues in the CDR3. The germline V gene has CDR1 SGHTA and CDR2 FQGNSA.

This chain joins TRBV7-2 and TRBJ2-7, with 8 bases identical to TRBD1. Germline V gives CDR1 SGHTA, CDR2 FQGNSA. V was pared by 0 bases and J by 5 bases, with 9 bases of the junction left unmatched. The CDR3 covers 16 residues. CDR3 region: CASSLAVGQGWNEQYF. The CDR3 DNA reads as TGTGCCAGCAGCTTAGCGGTAGGACAGGGTTGGAACGAGCAGTACTTC.

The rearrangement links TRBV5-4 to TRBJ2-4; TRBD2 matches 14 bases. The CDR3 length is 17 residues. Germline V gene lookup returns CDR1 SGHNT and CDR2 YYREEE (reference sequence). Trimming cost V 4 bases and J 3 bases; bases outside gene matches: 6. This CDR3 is CASSPGLAGEGKNIQYF. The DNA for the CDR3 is TGTGCCAGCAGCCCGGGACTAGCGGGAGAAGGCAAAAACATTCAGTACTTC.

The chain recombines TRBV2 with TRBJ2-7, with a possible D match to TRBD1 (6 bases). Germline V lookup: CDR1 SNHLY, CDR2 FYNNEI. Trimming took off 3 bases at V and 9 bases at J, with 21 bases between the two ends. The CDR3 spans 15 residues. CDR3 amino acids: CASSDDTGTHTRQYF. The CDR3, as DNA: TGTGCCAGCAGTGACGATACAGGGACCCACACAAGGCAGTACTTC.

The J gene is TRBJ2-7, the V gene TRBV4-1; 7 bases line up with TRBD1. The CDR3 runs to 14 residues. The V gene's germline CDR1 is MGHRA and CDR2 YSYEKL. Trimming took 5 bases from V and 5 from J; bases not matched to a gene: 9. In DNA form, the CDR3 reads TGCGCCAGCAGCTACGGACCCAGGGGGAACGAGCAGTACTTC. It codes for CASSYGPRGNEQYF.

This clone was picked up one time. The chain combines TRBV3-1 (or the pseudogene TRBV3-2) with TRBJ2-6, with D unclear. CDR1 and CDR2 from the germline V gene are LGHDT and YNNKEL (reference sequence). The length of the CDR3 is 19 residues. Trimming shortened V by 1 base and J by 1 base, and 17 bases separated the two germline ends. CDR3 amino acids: CASSQVIVPVVSGANVLTF. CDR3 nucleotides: TGTGCCAGCAGCCAAGTAATCGTTCCCGTCGTGTCTGGGGCCAACGTCCTGACTTTC.

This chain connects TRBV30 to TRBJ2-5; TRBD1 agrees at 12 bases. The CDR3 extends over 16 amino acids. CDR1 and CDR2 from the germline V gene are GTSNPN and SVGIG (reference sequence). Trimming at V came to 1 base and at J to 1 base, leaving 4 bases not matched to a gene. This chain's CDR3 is CAWSDRDRGLQETQYF. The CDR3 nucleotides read TGTGCCTGGAGTGACCGGGACAGGGGGCTCCAAGAGACCCAGTACTTC.

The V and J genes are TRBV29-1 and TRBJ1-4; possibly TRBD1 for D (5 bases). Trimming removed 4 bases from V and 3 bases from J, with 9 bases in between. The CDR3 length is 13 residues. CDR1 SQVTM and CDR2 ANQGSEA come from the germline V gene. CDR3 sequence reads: CSVGGGSNEKLFF. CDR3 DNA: TGCAGCGTTGGCGGGGGGTCTAATGAAAAACTGTTTTTT.

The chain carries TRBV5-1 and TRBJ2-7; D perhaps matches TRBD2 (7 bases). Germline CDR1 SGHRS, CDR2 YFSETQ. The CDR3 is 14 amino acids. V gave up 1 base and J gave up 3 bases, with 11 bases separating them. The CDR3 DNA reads TGCGCCAGCAGCTTGCAGGGAGGGGGCTACGAGCAGTACTTC. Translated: CASSLQGGGYEQYF.

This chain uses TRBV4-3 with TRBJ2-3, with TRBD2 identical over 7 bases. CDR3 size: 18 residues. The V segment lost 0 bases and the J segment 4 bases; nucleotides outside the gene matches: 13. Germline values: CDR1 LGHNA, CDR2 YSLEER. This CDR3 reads CASSQDPSGGRGPDTQYF. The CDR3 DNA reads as TGCGCCAGCAGCCAAGATCCGTCCGGCGGGAGAGGTCCAGATACGCAGTATTTT.

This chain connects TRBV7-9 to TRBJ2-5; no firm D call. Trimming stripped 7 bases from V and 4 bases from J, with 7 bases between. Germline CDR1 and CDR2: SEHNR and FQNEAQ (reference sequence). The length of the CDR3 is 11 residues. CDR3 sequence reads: CASTDGETQYF. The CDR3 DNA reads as TGTGCCAGCACCGACGGAGAGACCCAGTACTTC.

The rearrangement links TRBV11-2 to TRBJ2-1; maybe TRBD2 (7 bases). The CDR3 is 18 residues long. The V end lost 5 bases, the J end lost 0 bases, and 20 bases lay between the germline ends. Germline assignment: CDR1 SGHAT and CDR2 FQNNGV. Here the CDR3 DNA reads TGTGCCAGCAGCCAACCTCGGGGGGCACTTCTCTCCTACAATGAGCAGTTCTTC. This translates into CASSQPRGALLSYNEQFF.

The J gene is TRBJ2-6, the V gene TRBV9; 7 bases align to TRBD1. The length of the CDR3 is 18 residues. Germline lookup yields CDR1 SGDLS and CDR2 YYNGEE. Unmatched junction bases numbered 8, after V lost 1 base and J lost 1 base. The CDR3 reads CASSVRDRVTSGANVLTF. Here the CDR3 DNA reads TGTGCCAGCAGCGTAAGAGACAGGGTAACTTCTGGGGCCAACGTCCTGACTTTC.

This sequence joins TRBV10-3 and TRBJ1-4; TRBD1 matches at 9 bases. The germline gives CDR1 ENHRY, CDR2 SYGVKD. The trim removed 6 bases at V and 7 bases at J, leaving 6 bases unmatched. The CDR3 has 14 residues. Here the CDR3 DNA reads TGTGCCATCAGGGAACAGGGGGCGGGTGAAAAACTGTTTTTT. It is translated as CAIREQGAGEKLFF.

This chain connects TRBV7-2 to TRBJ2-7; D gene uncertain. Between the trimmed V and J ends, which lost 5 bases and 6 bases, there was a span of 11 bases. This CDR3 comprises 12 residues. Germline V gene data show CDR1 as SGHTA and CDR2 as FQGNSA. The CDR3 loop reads CASSHPTSEQYF. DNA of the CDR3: TGTGCCAGCAGCCATCCGACCTCCGAGCAGTACTTC.

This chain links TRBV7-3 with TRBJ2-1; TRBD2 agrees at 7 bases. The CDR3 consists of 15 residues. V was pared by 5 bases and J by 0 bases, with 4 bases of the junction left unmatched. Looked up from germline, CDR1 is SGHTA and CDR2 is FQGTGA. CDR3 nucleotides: TGTGCCAGCAGCCCGCGGACTAGCTCCTACAATGAGCAGTTCTTC. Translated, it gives CASSPRTSSYNEQFF.

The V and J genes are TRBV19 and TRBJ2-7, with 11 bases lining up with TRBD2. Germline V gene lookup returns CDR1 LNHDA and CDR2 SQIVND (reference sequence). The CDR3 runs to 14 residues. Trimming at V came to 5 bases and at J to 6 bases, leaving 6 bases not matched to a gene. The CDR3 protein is CASSPGTSGGEQYF. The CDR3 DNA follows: TGTGCCAGTAGTCCCGGGACTAGCGGTGGCGAGCAGTACTTC.

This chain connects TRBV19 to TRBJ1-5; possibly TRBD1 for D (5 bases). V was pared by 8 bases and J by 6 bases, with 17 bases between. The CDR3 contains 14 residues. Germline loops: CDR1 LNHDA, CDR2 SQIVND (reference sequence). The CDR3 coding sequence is TGTGCCAGTTTGGGTTCTCCTAGGGGTCAGCCCCAGCATTTT. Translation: CASLGSPRGQPQHF.

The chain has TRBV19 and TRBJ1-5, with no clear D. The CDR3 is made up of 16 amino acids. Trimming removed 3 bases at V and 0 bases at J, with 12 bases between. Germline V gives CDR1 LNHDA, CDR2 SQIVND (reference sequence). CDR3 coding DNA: TGTGCCAGTAGTATCTACTCTATTTATAGCAATCAGCCCCAGCATTTT. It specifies CASSIYSIYSNQPQHF.

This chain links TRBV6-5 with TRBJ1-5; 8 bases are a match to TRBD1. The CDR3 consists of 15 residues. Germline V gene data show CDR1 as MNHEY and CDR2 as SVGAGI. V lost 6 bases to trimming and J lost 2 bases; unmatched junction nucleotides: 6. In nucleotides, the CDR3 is TGTGCCAGCAGAAGACAGGGGAACGGCAATCAGCCCCAGCATTTT. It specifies CASRRQGNGNQPQHF.

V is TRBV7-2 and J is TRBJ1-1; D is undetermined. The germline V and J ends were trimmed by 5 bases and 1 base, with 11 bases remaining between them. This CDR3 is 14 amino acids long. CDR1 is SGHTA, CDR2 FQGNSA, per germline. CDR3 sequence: CASSPPRQNTEAFF. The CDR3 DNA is TGTGCCAGCAGCCCCCCTCGACAGAACACTGAAGCTTTCTTT.